Below are 2 T cell receptor beta chains sequenced from a single sample in a study of T cell responses to AZD1222 COVID-19 vaccine. Assay used: immunoSEQ multiplex PCR; TCRdb lists only in-frame clones, some missing. The data hold 130,000 or so clones, with about 90% observed a single time. Specimen: peripheral blood, collected on day 0 of AZD1222 vaccination. The receptors were sampled from an adult in good health.

J is TRBJ1-6 and V is TRBV18; D is ambiguous. The CDR3 extends over 15 amino acids. Germline V gives CDR1 KGHSH, CDR2 LQKENI. V lost 2 bases and J lost 9, with 14 bases in between. This CDR3 is CASSPSRDPASPLHF. The DNA of the CDR3 is TGTGCCAGCTCACCATCTCGAGACCCCGCTTCACCCCTCCACTTT.

The chain employs TRBV5-1 and TRBJ2-5; unclear D gene. Germline CDR1 reads SGHRS; CDR2 reads YFSETQ. This CDR3 comprises 13 residues. Trimming removed 2 bases from V and 1 base from J, with 6 bases in between. CDR3 amino acids: CASSFTSQETQYF. In nucleotides, the CDR3 is TGCGCCAGCAGCTTCACATCCCAAGAGACCCAGTACTTC.